The 8 T cell receptor beta chains below all came from one sample that was sequenced in a study of CXCR3-negative and CXCR3-positive naive CD8 T cells. The libraries of TRB cDNA were prepared using 5' RACE with UMI labels. TCRdb re-called the 5' RACE reads, yielding one record per CDR3 amino acid sequence without DNA. Its clone listing holds some 130,000 distinct CDR3 sequences. The sequenced material came from naive CXCR3- CD8+ T cells from blood. Subset here: CD45RO-CCR7+CD27+CD95- naive CD8+ T cells lacking CXCR3 (TNR3-). The receptors were gathered from a human donor in good health. Some clones in this sample may be carry-over from other donors' samples.

J is TRBJ2-4 and V is TRBV7-8; absent DNA, TCRdb's TRBD2 call cannot be checked. The CDR3 spans 14 residues. Germline loops: CDR1 SGHVS, CDR2 FQNEAQ. CDR3 protein: CASSKLAGGNIQYF.

This rearrangement joins TRBV20-1 to TRBJ2-7; TCRdb lists TRBD2, though no DNA is available to test this call. CDR1 is DFQATT, CDR2 SNEGSKA, per germline (reference sequence). The CDR3 consists of 15 residues. CDR3 loop: CSARGVGRMTAEQYF.

V and J are TRBV9 and TRBJ1-6; the D gene TCRdb calls, TRBD1, cannot be checked with no DNA. CDR1 is SGDLS, CDR2 YYNGEE, per germline. This CDR3 region has 15 residues. CDR3 protein: CASSDLGGHNSPLHF.

V gene TRBV29-1 combines with J gene TRBJ2-1. The CDR3 runs to 12 residues. CDR1 is SQVTM and CDR2 is ANQGSEA in the germline V gene. The CDR3 spells CSVEYTINEQFF.

The chain uses TRBV7-9 and TRBJ2-7; TCRdb calls TRBD1, which cannot be checked without DNA. The CDR3 length is 15 residues. The germline gives CDR1 SEHNR, CDR2 FQNEAQ (reference sequence). The CDR3 reads CASNPLDREPYEQYF.

CDR3 sequence reads: CASRTGTGGSNEQFF. The chain combines TRBV27 with TRBJ2-1; there is no DNA to check the TCRdb D call of TRBD1. Germline assignment: CDR1 MNHEY and CDR2 SMNVEV (reference sequence). The CDR3 length is 15 residues.

The genes are TRBV19 and TRBJ1-2; TCRdb's assignment of TRBD1 cannot be checked, as there is no DNA. Germline V lookup: CDR1 LNHDA, CDR2 SQIVND (reference sequence). This CDR3 spans 14 amino acids. The CDR3 reads CASSDRGQYNGYTF.

The chain employs TRBV3-1 and TRBJ1-2. Germline CDR1 reads LGHDT; CDR2 reads YNNKEL (reference sequence). The CDR3 has 15 amino acids. The CDR3 is CASSQDHRTDYGYTF.